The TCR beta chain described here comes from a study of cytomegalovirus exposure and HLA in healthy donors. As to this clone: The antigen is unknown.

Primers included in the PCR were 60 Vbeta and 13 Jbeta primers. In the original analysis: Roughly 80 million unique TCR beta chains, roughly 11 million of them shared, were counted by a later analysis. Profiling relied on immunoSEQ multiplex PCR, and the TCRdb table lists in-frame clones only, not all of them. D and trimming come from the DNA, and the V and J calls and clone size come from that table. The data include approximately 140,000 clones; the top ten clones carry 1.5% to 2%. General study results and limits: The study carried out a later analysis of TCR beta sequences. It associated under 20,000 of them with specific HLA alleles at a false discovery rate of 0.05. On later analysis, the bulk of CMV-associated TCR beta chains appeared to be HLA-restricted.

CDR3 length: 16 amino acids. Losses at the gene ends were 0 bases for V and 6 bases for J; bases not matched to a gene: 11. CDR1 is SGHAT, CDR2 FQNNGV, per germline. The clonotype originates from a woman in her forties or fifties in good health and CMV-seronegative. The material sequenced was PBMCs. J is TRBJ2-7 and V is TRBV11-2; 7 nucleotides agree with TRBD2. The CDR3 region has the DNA TGTGCCAGCAGCTTAGAAGGGTCGCGGGGGAGGTTCGAGCAGTACTTC. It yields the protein CASSLEGSRGRFEQYF.